This TCR beta chain derives from a study of OX40 agonist ivuxolimab in advanced cancers. Repertoires were generated with immunoSEQ multiplex PCR, while TCRdb's copy carries only in-frame clones and drops some. Among 30,000 to 45,000 clones listed, about four fifths were seen once. The germline V and J ends were trimmed by 0 bases and 4 bases, with 12 bases remaining between them. The CDR3 has 16 amino acids. Germline V gene data show CDR1 as MNHNY and CDR2 as SVGAGI (reference sequence). The V gene is TRBV6-6, the J gene TRBJ2-2; tentatively, D is TRBD1 (6 bases). The sequences come from CD4+ or CD8+ T cells sorted from blood, collected in a trial of the OX40 agonist ivuxolimab. This TCR was recovered from an adult with an advanced solid tumor such as melanoma, head and neck, liver or kidney cancer. The CDR3 protein is CASSYSQGILTGELFF. The CDR3 nucleotides read TGTGCCAGCAGTTACTCGCAGGGGATACTCACCGGGGAGCTGTTTTTT.